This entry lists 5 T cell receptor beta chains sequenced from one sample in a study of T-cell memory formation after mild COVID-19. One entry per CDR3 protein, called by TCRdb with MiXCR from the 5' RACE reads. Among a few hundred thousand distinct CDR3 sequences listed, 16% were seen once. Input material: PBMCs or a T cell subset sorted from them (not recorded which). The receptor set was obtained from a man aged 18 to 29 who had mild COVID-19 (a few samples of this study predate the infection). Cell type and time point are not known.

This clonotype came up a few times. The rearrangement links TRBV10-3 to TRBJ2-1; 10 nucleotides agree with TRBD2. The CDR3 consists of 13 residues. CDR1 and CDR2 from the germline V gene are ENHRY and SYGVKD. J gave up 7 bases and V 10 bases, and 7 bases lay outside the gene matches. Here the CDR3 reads CATSGGGVNEQFF. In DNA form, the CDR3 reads TGTGCCACTAGCGGGGGAGGTGTGAATGAGCAGTTCTTC.

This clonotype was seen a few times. The CDR3 region has the DNA TGTGCCAGCAGCTTGGCGGGCAGCTCGCCCCGGGCTTTCTTT. Residues: CASSLAGSSPRAFF. The chain is built from TRBV5-6 and TRBJ1-1; D gene ambiguous. This CDR3 is built from 14 residues. CDR1 SGHDT and CDR2 YYEEEE come from the germline V gene. The V end was cut by 0 bases, the J end by 11 bases, with 17 bases between.

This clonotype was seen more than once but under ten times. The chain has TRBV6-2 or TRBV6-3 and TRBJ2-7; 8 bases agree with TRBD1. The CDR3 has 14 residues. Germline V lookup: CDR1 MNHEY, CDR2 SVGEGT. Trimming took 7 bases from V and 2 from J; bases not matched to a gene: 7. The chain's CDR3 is CASTRGQGAYEQYV. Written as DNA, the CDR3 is TGTGCCAGCACCAGGGGGCAGGGAGCCTACGAGCAGTACGTC.

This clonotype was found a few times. This chain's CDR3 is CATRFGAINQPQHF. The CDR3 region has the DNA TGTGCCACCAGGTTCGGGGCCATCAATCAGCCCCAGCATTTT. The chain uses TRBV24-1 and TRBJ1-5, with D possibly being TRBD1 (5 bases). The CDR3 extends over 14 amino acids. Trimming took 7 bases from V and 3 from J, leaving 12 bases between them. CDR1 KGHDR and CDR2 SFDVKD come from the germline V gene.

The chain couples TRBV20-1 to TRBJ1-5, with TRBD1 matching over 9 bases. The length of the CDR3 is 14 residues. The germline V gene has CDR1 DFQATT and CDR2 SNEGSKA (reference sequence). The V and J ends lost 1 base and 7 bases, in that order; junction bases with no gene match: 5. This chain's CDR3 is CSARAGQGLQPQHF. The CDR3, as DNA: TGCAGTGCTAGAGCGGGACAGGGTTTACAGCCCCAGCATTTT.